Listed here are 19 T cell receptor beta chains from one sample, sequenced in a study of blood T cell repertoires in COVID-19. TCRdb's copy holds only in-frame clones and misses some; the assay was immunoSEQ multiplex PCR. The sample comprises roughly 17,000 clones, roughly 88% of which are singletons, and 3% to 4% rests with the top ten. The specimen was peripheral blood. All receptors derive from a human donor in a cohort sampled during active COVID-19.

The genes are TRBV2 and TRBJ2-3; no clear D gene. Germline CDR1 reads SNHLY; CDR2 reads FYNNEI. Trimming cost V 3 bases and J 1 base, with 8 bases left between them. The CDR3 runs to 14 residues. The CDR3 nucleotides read TGTGCCAGCAGTGATCCCAGGCGCACAGATACGCAGTATTTT. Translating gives CASSDPRRTDTQYF.

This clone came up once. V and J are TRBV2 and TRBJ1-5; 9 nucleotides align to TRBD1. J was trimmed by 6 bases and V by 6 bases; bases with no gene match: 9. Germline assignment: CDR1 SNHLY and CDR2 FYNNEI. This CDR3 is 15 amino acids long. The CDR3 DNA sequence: TGTGCCAGCAGGGCGACAGGGGGTATAGTTCAGCCCCAGCATTTT. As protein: CASRATGGIVQPQHF. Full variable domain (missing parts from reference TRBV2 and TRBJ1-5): EPEVTQTPSHQVTQMGQEVILRCVPISNHLYFYWYRQILGQKVEFLVSFYNNEISEKSEIFDDQFSVERPDGSNFTLKIRSTKLEDSAMYFCASRATGGIVQPQHFGDGTRLSIL.

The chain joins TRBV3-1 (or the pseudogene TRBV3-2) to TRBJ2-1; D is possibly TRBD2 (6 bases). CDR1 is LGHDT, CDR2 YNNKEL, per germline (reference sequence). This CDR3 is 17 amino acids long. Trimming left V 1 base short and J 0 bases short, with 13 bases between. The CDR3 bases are TGTGCCAGCAGCCAAGGTTTAGCGGTCAGCTCCTACAATGAGCAGTTCTTC. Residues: CASSQGLAVSSYNEQFF.

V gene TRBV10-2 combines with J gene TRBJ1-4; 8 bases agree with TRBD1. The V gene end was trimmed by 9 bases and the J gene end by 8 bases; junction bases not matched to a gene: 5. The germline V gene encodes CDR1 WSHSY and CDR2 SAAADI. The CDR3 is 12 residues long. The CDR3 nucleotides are TGCGCCAGTCAGGGGGCTGAGGAAAAACTGTTTTTT. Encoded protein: CASQGAEEKLFF.

CDR3 sequence (DNA): TGCGCCAGCAGTGAGGGTCATGGGGATAGCAATCAGCCCCAGCATTTT. Protein sequence: CASSEGHGDSNQPQHF. V and J are TRBV5-1 and TRBJ1-5; no definite D call. V was trimmed by 5 bases and J by 0 bases, leaving 15 bases between them. The CDR3 is made up of 16 amino acids. Germline assignment: CDR1 SGHRS and CDR2 YFSETQ.

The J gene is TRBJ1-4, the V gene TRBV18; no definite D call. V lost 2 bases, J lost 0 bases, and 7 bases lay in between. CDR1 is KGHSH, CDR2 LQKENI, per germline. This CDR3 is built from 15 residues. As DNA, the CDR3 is TGTGCCAGCTCACCATCCCTAACAACTAATGAAAAACTGTTTTTT. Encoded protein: CASSPSLTTNEKLFF.

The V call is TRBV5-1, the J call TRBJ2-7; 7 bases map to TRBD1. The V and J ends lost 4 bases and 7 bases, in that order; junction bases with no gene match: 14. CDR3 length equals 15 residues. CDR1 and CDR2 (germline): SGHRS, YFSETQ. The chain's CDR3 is CASSAVTTGSREQYF. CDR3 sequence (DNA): TGCGCCAGCAGCGCCGTGACGACAGGGTCTCGGGAGCAGTACTTC.

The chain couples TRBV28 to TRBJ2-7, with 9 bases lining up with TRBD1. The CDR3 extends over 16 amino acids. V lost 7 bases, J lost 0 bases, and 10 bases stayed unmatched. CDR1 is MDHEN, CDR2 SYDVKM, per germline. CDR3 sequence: CASKLPGQGSSYEQYF. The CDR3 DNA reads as TGTGCCAGCAAGTTGCCCGGACAGGGGAGCTCCTACGAGCAGTACTTC.

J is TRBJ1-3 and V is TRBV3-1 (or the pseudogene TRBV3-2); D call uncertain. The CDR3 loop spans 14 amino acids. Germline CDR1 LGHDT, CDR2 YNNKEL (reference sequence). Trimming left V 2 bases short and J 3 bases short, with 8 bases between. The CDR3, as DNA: TGTGCCAGCAGCCAAATTCACAGTGGAAACACCATATATTTT. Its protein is CASSQIHSGNTIYF.

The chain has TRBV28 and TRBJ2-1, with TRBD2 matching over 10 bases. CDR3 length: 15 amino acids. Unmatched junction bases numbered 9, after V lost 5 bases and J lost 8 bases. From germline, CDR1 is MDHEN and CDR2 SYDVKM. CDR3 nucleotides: TGTGCCAGCAGTCACAGCGGGAGGGCGGGGGATGAGCAGTTCTTC. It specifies CASSHSGRAGDEQFF.

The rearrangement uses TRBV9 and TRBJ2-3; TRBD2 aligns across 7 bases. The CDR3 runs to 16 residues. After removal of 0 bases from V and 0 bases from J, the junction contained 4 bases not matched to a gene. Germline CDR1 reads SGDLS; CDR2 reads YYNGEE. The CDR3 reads CASSVEAGFSTDTQYF. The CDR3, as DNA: TGTGCCAGCAGCGTAGAAGCGGGGTTTAGCACAGATACGCAGTATTTT.

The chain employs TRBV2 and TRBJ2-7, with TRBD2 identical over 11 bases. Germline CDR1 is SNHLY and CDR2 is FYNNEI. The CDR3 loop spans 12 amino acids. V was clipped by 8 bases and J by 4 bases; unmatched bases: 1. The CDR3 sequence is CASGTSGYEQYF. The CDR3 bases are TGTGCCAGCGGGACTAGCGGTTACGAGCAGTACTTC.

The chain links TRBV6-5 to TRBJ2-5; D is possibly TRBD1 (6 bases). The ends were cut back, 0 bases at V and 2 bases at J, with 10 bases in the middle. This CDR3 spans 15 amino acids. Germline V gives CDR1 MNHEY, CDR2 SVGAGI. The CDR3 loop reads CASSYSNREQETQYF. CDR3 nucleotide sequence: TGTGCCAGCAGTTACTCGAACAGGGAACAAGAGACCCAGTACTTC.

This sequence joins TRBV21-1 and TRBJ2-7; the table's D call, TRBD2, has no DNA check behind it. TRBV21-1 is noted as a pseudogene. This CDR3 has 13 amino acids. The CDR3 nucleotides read TGTGCCAGCAGCAAAGCGCTAGACCTCGAGCAGTACTTC. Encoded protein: CASSKALDLEQYF.

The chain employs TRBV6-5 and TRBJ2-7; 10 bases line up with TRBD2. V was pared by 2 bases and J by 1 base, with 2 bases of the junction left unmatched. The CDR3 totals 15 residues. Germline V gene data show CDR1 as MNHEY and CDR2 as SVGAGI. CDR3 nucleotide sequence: TGTGCCAGCAGTTACAGGACTAGCGGTTCCTACGAGCAGTACTTC. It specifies CASSYRTSGSYEQYF.

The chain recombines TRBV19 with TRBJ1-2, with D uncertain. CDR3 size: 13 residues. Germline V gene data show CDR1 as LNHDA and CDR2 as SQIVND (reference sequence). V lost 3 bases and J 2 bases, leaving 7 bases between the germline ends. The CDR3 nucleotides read TGTGCCAGTAGTATTAAACAGAACTATGGCTACACCTTC. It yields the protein CASSIKQNYGYTF. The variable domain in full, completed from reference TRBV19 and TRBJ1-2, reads DGGITQSPKYLFRKEGQNVTLSCEQNLNHDAMYWYRQDPGQGLRLIYYSQIVNDFQKGDIAEGYSVSREKKESFPLTVTSAQKNPTAFYLCASSIKQNYGYTFGSGTRLTVV.

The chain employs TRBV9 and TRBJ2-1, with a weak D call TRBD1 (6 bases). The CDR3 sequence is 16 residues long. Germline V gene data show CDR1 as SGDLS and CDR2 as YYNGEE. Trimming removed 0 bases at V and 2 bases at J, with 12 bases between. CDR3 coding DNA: TGTGCCAGCAGCGTAGCTACAGGGCACCCCTACAATGAGCAGTTCTTC. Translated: CASSVATGHPYNEQFF.

For the CDR3, the DNA is TGTGCCAGCAGCCAAACTGGACAGGGGGTAAACAATGAGCAGTTCTTC. Amino acid sequence: CASSQTGQGVNNEQFF. The chain is built from TRBV9 and TRBJ2-1; 10 bases fit TRBD1. Germline lookup yields CDR1 SGDLS and CDR2 YYNGEE. CDR3 length: 16 residues. The J segment lost 5 bases and the V segment lost 4 bases, leaving 9 bases of the junction unmatched.

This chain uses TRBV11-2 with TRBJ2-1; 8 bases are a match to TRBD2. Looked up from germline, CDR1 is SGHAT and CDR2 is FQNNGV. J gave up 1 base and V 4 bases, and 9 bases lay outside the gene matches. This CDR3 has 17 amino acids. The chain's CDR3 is CASSSPSAGGSYNEQFF. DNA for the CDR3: TGTGCCAGCAGCTCTCCTAGTGCGGGAGGTTCCTACAATGAGCAGTTCTTC.